This record looks at one T cell receptor (beta chain) sequence and its context. Antigen: not known. The sample belongs to a study of identical twins' blood T cells. The CDR3 totals 16 residues. Per germline, CDR1 LNHDA and CDR2 SQIVND (reference sequence). Trimming removed 5 bases from V and 4 bases from J; junction bases left unmatched: 11. Regarding the study as a whole: Abundant TCRbeta CDR3s overlapped more between twins than with unrelated donors.

Each TCR cDNA library carried sample-specific barcodes on both ends. Authors' data handling: Clonotypes per individual ranged from about 85,000 to nearly 550,000. TCRdb used MiXCR to reprocess the 5' RACE reads, holding one entry per CDR3 protein. The V and J calls, along with clone size, are taken from TCRdb and not from the paper's own processing. The table includes fewer than 450,000 distinct CDR3 sequences, over 25% detected once. The chain has TRBV19 and TRBJ2-5; 9 bases agree with TRBD2. This receptor was taken from a woman between 18 and 50 years old in good health. Sequenced material: PBMCs. The CDR3 DNA reads TGTGCCAGTAGTCTTCGGGGTAGCGGGAGAAGAGAGACCCAGTACTTC. Translation gives CASSLRGSGRRETQYF.